A selection of T cell receptor beta chains follows, all from one sample in a study of blood T cell repertoires in COVID-19. Here immunoSEQ multiplex PCR was the method, and the copy in TCRdb shows in-frame clones only, minus some. The profile shows around 160,000 clones, 80% of them singletons. Sequenced sample: PBMCs or T cells enriched from blood (not recorded which). The source is a man aged 35 to 55 who had recovered from COVID-19. Both conserved end residues are part of each CDR3. The D gene is left open where the match is weak. Clone size is stated in some rows and not others, as once, few, many or a class when expanded.

d_call: TRBD1; cdr3_length: 15; j_call: TRBJ1-6; v_call: TRBV7-8; clone_size: NA; cdr3_nt: TGTGCCAGCAGCCCAAGGACAGGGCCAGGTTCACCCCTCCACTTT; cdr3_aa: CASSPRTGPGSPLHF
d_call: NA; cdr3_length: 13; j_call: TRBJ2-5; v_call: TRBV5-8; clone_size: NA; cdr3_nt: TGTGCCAGCAGCCTGGTGCCGGGGATGACCCAGTACTTC; cdr3_aa: CASSLVPGMTQYF
d_call: TRBD1; cdr3_length: 13; j_call: TRBJ2-3; v_call: TRBV24-1; clone_size: NA; cdr3_nt: TGTGCCATCGAGACAGGGGTGGGAGATACGCAGTATTTT; cdr3_aa: CAIETGVGDTQYF
d_call: TRBD2; cdr3_length: 18; j_call: TRBJ2-5; v_call: TRBV3-1/TRBV3-2; clone_size: NA; cdr3_nt: TGTGCCAGCAGCCAAGATATCCGGAGCGGGGGCCCCCAAGAGACCCAGTACTTC; cdr3_aa: CASSQDIRSGGPQETQYF
d_call: NA; cdr3_length: 14; j_call: TRBJ2-3; v_call: TRBV5-6; clone_size: NA; cdr3_nt: TGTGCCAGCAGCTTGAGGCTAGGAAGGGATACGCAGTATTTT; cdr3_aa: CASSLRLGRDTQYF
d_call: TRBD2; cdr3_length: 17; j_call: TRBJ2-1; v_call: TRBV25-1; clone_size: NA; cdr3_nt: TGTGCCAGCAGTGAACCCGTCCCTAGCGGGGTGGGCAATGAGCAGTTCTTC; cdr3_aa: CASSEPVPSGVGNEQFF
d_call: TRBD2; cdr3_length: 17; j_call: TRBJ2-5; v_call: TRBV7-3; clone_size: NA; cdr3_nt: TGTGCCAGCAGCTTAGGGACGGGGGGGCCGCGATCGGAGACCCAGTACTTC; cdr3_aa: CASSLGTGGPRSETQYF
d_call: NA; cdr3_length: 14; j_call: TRBJ2-2; v_call: TRBV18; clone_size: NA; cdr3_nt: TGTGCCAGCCGCGGAGTGGGTGACACCGGGGAGCTGTTTTTT; cdr3_aa: CASRGVGDTGELFF
d_call: TRBD1; cdr3_length: 16; j_call: TRBJ2-2; v_call: TRBV11-2; clone_size: many; cdr3_nt: TGTGCCAGCGGACTTGAGGGGGCGGTCGGCACCGGGGAGCTGTTTTTT; cdr3_aa: CASGLEGAVGTGELFF
d_call: TRBD1; cdr3_length: 14; j_call: TRBJ1-2; v_call: TRBV29-1; clone_size: once; cdr3_nt: TGCAGCGTCGCAAGGACAGGGGCTAACTATGGCTACACCTTC; cdr3_aa: CSVARTGANYGYTF
d_call: TRBD1; cdr3_length: 14; j_call: TRBJ1-4; v_call: TRBV30; clone_size: once; cdr3_nt: TGTGCCCTACGCCGGGGGGACAGGGTGGAAAAACTGTTTTTT; cdr3_aa: CALRRGDRVEKLFF
d_call: TRBD1; cdr3_length: 15; j_call: TRBJ2-1; v_call: TRBV10-2; clone_size: NA; cdr3_nt: TGCGCCAGCAGCGTCGACAGGGTAGGGGTCAATGAGCAGTTCTTC; cdr3_aa: CASSVDRVGVNEQFF
d_call: NA; cdr3_length: 15; j_call: TRBJ2-2; v_call: TRBV18; clone_size: NA; cdr3_nt: TGTGCCAGCTCACCTCCCGGGACATTAACCGGGGAGCTGTTTTTT; cdr3_aa: CASSPPGTLTGELFF
d_call: TRBD1; cdr3_length: 14; j_call: TRBJ1-2; v_call: TRBV2; clone_size: many; cdr3_nt: TGTGCCAGCAGTGGTGACAGGGGAGGCTATGGCTACACCTTC; cdr3_aa: CASSGDRGGYGYTF
d_call: TRBD1; cdr3_length: 14; j_call: TRBJ1-2; v_call: TRBV3-1/TRBV3-2; clone_size: NA; cdr3_nt: TGTGCCAGCAGTGCTTCTTACAGGGGCCTTGGCTACACCTTC; cdr3_aa: CASSASYRGLGYTF
d_call: TRBD2; cdr3_length: 17; j_call: TRBJ2-2; v_call: TRBV5-4; clone_size: few; cdr3_nt: TGTGCCAGCAGCTCGGGCCAGGGACTAGTCGGCACCGGGGAGCTGTTTTTT; cdr3_aa: CASSSGQGLVGTGELFF
d_call: TRBD1; cdr3_length: 14; j_call: TRBJ1-6; v_call: TRBV2; clone_size: NA; cdr3_nt: TGTGCCAGCAGGCAGACAGGGGGGAGTTCACCCCTCCACTTT; cdr3_aa: CASRQTGGSSPLHF
d_call: NA; cdr3_length: 14; j_call: TRBJ2-5; v_call: TRBV12-5; clone_size: NA; cdr3_nt: TGTGCTAGTGGTTTGGGGGCCCCTCGGGGGACCCAGTACTTC; cdr3_aa: CASGLGAPRGTQYF
d_call: TRBD1; cdr3_length: 15; j_call: TRBJ2-5; v_call: TRBV7-9; clone_size: many; cdr3_nt: TGTGCCAGCACCCGATTGGGGACAGGGCAAGAGACCCAGTACTTC; cdr3_aa: CASTRLGTGQETQYF
d_call: TRBD1; cdr3_length: 16; j_call: TRBJ1-3; v_call: TRBV13; clone_size: NA; cdr3_nt: TGTGCCAGCAGCGTCGGGACAGGGAATTCAGGAAACACCATATATTTT; cdr3_aa: CASSVGTGNSGNTIYF
d_call: TRBD1; cdr3_length: 15; j_call: TRBJ2-1; v_call: TRBV7-6; clone_size: NA; cdr3_nt: TGTGCCAGCAGACTTTACCAGGGGGACTACAATGAGCAGTTCTTC; cdr3_aa: CASRLYQGDYNEQFF
d_call: NA; cdr3_length: 17; j_call: TRBJ1-2; v_call: TRBV3-1/TRBV3-2; clone_size: NA; cdr3_nt: TGTGCCAGCAGCCAAGAGGACCCCAGGGATGTAGCCTATGGCTACACCTTC; cdr3_aa: CASSQEDPRDVAYGYTF
d_call: NA; cdr3_length: 13; j_call: TRBJ1-5; v_call: TRBV30; clone_size: NA; cdr3_nt: TGTGCCTGGGGCCCAGGGGACCGTCAGCCCCAGCATTTT; cdr3_aa: CAWGPGDRQPQHF
d_call: TRBD1; cdr3_length: 14; j_call: TRBJ1-5; v_call: TRBV2; clone_size: NA; cdr3_nt: TGTGCCAGCAGCAGATTGGAGGGGGCTCAGCCCCAGCATTTT; cdr3_aa: CASSRLEGAQPQHF
d_call: NA; cdr3_length: 17; j_call: TRBJ2-1; v_call: TRBV5-1; clone_size: NA; cdr3_nt: TGCGCCAGCAGCTCCGGCCGGGGGAGCGCGGAATACAATGAGCAGTTCTTC; cdr3_aa: CASSSGRGSAEYNEQFF
d_call: TRBD1; cdr3_length: 13; j_call: TRBJ2-4; v_call: TRBV30; clone_size: NA; cdr3_nt: TGTGCCTGGTCTCCGGGACAGGGGTACATTCAGTACTTC; cdr3_aa: CAWSPGQGYIQYF